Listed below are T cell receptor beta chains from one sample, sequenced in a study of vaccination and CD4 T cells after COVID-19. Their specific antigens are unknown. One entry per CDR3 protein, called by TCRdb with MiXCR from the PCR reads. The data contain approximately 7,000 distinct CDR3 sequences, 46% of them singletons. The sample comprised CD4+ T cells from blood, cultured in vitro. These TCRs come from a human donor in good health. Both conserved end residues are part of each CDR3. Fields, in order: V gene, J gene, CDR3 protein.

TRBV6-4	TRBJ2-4	CASSDSSGGAIQYF
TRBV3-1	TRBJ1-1	CASSQIRGEAFF
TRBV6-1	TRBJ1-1	CASSPQMGRTEAFF
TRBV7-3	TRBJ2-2	CASSRGGDTGELFF
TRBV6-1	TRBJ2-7	CATRLHTGQLNEQYF
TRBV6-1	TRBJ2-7	CASRKSPAPSYEQYF
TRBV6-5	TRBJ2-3	CASSYSAGFTQYF
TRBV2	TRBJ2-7	CATRGEGNYEQYF
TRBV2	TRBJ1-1	CASSEGGTFTEAFF
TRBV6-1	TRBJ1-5	CASSGQGSNQPQHF
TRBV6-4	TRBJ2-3	CASSEAGGTDTQYF
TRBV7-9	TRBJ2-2	CASSSTGDTGELFF
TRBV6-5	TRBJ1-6	CASSYLGQGDVPLHF
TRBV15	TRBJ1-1	CATSPENTEAFF
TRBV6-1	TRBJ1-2	CASRTVRAGDYGYTF
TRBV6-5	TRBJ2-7	CASSYSKGRGSYEQYF
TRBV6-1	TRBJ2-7	CASSESIPGHPNYEQYF
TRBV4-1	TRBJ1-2	CASSQEGPGNYGYTF
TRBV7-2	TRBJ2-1	CASSLVVSNEQFF
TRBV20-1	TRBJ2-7	CSASLDLYEQYF
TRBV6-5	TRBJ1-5	CASSYTRPYSNQPQHF
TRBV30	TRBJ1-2	CAWSVGGANGYTF
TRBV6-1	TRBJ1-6	CASSRDDNSPLHF
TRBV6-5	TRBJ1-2	CASSYTTGDRERGYTF
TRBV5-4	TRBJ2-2	CAISLERGGELFF
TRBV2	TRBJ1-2	CASSERTDYGYTF
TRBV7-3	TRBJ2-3	CASSLRAGENTDTQYF
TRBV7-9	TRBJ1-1	CASSLSMSTEAFF